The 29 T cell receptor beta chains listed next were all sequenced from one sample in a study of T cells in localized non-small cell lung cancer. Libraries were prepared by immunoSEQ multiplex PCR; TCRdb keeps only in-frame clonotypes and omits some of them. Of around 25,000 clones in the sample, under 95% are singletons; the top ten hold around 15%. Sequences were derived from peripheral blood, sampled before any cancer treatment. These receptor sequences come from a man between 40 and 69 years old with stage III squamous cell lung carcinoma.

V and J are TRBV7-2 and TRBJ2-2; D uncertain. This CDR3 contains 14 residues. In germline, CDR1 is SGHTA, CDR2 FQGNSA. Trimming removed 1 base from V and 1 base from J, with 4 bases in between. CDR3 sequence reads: CASSLVRNTGELFF. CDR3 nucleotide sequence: TGTGCCAGCAGCTTAGTGCGGAACACCGGGGAGCTGTTTTTT. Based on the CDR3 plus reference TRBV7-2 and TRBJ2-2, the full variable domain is GAGVSQSPSNKVTEKGKDVELRCDPISGHTALYWYRQSLGQGLEFLIYFQGNSAPDKSGLPSDRFSAERTGGSVSTLTIQRTQQEDSAVYLCASSLVRNTGELFFGEGSRLTVL.

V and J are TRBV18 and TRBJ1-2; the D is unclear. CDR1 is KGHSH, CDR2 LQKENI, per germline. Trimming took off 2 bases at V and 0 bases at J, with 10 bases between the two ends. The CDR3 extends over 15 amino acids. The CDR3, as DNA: TGTGCCAGCTCACCAAGGGATGCTACTAACTATGGCTACACCTTC. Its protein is CASSPRDATNYGYTF.

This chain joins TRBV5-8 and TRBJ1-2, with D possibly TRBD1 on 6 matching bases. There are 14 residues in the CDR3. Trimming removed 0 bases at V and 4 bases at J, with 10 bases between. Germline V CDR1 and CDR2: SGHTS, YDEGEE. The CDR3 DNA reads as TGTGCCAGCAGCTTGGACAGGGTGGTCTATGGCTACACCTTC. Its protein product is CASSLDRVVYGYTF.

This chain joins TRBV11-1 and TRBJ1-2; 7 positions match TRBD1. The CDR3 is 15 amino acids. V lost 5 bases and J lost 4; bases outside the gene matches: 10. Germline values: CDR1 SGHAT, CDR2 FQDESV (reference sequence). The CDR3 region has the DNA TGTGCCAGCAGCCAAACAGGGGACTACAGCTATGGCTACACCTTC. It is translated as CASSQTGDYSYGYTF. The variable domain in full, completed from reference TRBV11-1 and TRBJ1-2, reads EAEVAQSPRYKITEKSQAVAFWCDPISGHATLYWYRQILGQGPELLVQFQDESVVDDSQLPKDRFSAERLKGVDSTLKIQPAELGDSAMYLCASSQTGDYSYGYTFGSGTRLTVV.

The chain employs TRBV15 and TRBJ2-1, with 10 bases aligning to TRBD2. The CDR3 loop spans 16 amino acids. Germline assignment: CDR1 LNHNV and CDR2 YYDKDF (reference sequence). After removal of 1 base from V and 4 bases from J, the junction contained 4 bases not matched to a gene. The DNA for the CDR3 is TGTGCCACCAGCAGAGCAAGCGGGAGGGGGTACAATGAGCAGTTCTTC. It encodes CATSRASGRGYNEQFF.

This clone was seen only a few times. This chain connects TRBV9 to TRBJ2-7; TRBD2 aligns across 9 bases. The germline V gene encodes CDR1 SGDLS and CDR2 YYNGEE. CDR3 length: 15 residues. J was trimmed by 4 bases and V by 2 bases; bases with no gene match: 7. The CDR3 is CASSVVAGEQYEQYF. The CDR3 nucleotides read TGTGCCAGCAGCGTCGTAGCGGGAGAGCAATACGAGCAGTACTTC. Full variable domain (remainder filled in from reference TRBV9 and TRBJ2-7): DSGVTQTPKHLITATGQRVTLRCSPRSGDLSVYWYQQSLDQGLQFLIQYYNGEERAKGNILERFSAQQFPDLHSELNLSSLELGDSALYFCASSVVAGEQYEQYFGPGTRLTVT.

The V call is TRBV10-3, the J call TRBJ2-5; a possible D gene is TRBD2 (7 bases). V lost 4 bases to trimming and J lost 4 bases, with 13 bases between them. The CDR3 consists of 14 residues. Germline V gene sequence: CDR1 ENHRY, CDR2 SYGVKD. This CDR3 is CAISGGGAGETQYF. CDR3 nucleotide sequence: TGTGCCATCAGTGGAGGGGGGGCCGGAGAGACCCAGTACTTC.

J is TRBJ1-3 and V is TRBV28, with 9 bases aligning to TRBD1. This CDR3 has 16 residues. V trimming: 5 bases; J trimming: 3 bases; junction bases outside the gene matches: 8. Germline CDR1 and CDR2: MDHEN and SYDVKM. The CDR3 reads CASSLLQGAGGNTIYF. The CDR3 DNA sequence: TGTGCCAGCAGTCTACTACAGGGGGCAGGTGGAAACACCATATATTTT.

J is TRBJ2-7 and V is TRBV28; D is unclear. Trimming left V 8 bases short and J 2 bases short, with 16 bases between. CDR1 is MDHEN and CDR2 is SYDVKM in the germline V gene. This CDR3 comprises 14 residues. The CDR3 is CASRSGSPTYEQYF. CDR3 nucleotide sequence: TGTGCCAGCCGTTCCGGGTCGCCAACCTACGAGCAGTACTTC.

CDR3 in DNA: TGCGCCAGCAGCCCAGCAGGAGGCCAAGAGACCCAGTACTTC. Amino acids: CASSPAGGQETQYF. V gene TRBV5-1 combines with J gene TRBJ2-5, with D maybe TRBD2 (5 bases). This CDR3 is built from 14 residues. Germline V CDR1 and CDR2: SGHRS, YFSETQ. V gave up 4 bases and J gave up 1 base, with 11 bases separating them. The whole variable domain, remainder taken from reference TRBV5-1 and TRBJ2-5, is KAGVTQTPRYLIKTRGQQVTLSCSPISGHRSVSWYQQTPGQGLQFLFEYFSETQRNKGNFPGRFSGRQFSNSRSEMNVSTLELGDSALYLCASSPAGGQETQYFGPGTRLLVL.

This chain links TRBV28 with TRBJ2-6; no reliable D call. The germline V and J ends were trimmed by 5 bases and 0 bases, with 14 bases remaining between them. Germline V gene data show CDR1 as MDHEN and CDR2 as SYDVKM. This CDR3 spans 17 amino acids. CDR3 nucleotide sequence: TGTGCCAGCAGTCCCTTGGACGGAAGCTCTGGGGCCAACGTCCTGACTTTC. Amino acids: CASSPLDGSSGANVLTF.

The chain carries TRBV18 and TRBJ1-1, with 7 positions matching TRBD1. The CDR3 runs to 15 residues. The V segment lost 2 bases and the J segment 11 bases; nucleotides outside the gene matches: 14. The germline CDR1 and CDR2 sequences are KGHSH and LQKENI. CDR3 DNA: TGTGCCAGCTCACCAAAGGATCAATCGACAGGGCGCGCTTTCTTT. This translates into CASSPKDQSTGRAFF.

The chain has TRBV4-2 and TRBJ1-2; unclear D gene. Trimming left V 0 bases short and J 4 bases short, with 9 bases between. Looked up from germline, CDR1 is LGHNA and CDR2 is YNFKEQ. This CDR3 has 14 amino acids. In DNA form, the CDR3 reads TGTGCCAGCAGCCAAGATCGGCAGGTCTATGGCTACACCTTC. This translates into CASSQDRQVYGYTF.

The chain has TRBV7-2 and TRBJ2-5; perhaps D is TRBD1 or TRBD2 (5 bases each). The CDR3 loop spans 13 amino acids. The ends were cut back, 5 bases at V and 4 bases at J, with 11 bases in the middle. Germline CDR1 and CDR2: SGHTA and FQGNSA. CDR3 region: CASSTGAVETQYF. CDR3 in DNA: TGTGCCAGCAGCACCGGGGCAGTAGAGACCCAGTACTTC.

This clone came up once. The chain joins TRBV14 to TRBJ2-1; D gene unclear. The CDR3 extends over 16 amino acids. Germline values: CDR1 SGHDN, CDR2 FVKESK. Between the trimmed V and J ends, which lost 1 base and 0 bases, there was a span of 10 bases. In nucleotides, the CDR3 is TGTGCCAGCAGCCAAGCCTACACTCGCTCCTACAATGAGCAGTTCTTC. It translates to CASSQAYTRSYNEQFF.

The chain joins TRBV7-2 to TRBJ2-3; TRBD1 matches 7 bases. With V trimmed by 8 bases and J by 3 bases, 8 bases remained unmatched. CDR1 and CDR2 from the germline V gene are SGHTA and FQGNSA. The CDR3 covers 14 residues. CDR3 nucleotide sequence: TGTGCCAGCCGACCGTCGGGACAGACAGATACGCAGTATTTT. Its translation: CASRPSGQTDTQYF.

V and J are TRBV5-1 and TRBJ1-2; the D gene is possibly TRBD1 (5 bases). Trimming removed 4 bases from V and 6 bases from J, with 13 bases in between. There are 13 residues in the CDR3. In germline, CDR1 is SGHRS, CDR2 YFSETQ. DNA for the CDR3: TGCGCCAGCAGCCCAAGGGACCTAAATGGCTACACCTTC. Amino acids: CASSPRDLNGYTF.

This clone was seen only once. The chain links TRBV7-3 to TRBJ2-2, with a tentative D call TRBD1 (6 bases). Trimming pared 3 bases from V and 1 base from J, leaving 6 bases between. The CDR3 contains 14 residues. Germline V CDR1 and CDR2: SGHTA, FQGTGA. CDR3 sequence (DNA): TGTGCCAGCAGCTTCAGGGGGAACACCGGGGAGCTGTTTTTT. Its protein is CASSFRGNTGELFF.

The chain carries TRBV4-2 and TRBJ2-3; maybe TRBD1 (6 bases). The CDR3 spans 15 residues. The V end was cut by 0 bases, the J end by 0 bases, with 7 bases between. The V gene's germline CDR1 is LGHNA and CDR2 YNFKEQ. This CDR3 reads CASSQDGTSTDTQYF. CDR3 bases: TGTGCCAGCAGCCAAGATGGGACAAGCACAGATACGCAGTATTTT.

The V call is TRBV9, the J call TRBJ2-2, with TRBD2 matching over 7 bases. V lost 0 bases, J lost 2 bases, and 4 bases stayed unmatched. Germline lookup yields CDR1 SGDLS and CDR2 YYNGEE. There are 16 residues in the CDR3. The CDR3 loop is CASSVEASGNTGELFF. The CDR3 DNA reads TGTGCCAGCAGCGTAGAAGCTAGCGGTAACACCGGGGAGCTGTTTTTT.

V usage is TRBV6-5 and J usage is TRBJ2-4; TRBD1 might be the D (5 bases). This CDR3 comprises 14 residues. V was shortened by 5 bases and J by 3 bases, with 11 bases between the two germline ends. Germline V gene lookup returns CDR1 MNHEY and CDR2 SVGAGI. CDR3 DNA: TGTGCCAGCAGTCAGGGATTGAGCAAAAACATTCAGTACTTC. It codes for CASSQGLSKNIQYF.

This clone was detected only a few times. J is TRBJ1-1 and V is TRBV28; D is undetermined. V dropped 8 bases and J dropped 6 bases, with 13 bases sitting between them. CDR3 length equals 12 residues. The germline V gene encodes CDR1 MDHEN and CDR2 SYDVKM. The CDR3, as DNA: TGTGCCAGCCTCAACTTTCGCGCTGAAGCTTTCTTT. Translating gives CASLNFRAEAFF. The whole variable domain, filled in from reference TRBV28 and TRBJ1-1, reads DVKVTQSSRYLVKRTGEKVFLECVQDMDHENMFWYRQDPGLGLRLIYFSYDVKMKEKGDIPEGYSVSREKKERFSLILESASTNQTSMYLCASLNFRAEAFFGQGTRLTVV.

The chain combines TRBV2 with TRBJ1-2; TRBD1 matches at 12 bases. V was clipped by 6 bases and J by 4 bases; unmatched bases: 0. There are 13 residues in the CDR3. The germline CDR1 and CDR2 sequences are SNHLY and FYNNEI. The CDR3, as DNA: TGTGCCAGCAGGGGACAGGGGGCCTATGGCTACACCTTC. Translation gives CASRGQGAYGYTF.

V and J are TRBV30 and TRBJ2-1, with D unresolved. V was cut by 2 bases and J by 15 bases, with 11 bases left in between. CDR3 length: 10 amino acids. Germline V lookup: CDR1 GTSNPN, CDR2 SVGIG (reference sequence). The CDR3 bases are TGTGCCTGGAGTCAAGCGAACCTGTTCTTC. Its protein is CAWSQANLFF.

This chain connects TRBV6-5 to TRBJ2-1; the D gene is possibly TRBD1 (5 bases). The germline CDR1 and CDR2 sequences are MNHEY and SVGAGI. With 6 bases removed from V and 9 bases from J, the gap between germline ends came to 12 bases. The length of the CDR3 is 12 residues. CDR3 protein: CASSYWGGEQFF. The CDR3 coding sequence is TGTGCCAGCAGCTATTGGGGCGGTGAGCAGTTCTTC.

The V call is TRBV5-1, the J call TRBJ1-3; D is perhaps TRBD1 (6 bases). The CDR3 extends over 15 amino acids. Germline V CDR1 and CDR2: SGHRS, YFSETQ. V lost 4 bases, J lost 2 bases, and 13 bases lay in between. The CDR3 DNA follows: TGCGCCAGCAGCCCGGCACAGGGTGCTGGAAACACCATATATTTT. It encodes CASSPAQGAGNTIYF.

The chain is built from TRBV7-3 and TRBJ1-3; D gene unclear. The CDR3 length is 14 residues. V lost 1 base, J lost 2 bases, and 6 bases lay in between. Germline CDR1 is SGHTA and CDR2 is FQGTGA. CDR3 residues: CASSLSGPGNTIYF. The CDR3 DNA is TGTGCCAGCAGCTTAAGCGGGCCTGGAAACACCATATATTTT. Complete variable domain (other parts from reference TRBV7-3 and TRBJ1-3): GAGVSQTPSNKVTEKGKYVELRCDPISGHTALYWYRQSLGQGPEFLIYFQGTGAADDSGLPNDRFFAVRPEGSVSTLKIQRTERGDSAVYLCASSLSGPGNTIYFGEGSWLTVV.

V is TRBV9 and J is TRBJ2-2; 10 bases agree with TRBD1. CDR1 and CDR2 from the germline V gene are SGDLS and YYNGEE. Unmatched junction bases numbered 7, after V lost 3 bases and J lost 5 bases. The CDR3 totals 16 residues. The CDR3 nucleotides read TGTGCCAGCAGCGGACAGGGGGCGCCGGGGACCGGGGAGCTGTTTTTT. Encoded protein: CASSGQGAPGTGELFF.

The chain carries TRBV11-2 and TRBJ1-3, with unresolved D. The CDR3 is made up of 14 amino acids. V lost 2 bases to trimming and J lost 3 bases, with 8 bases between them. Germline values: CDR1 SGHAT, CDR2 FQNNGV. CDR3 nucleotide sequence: TGTGCCAGCAGCTTATGGAGAGATGGAAACACCATATATTTT. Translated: CASSLWRDGNTIYF. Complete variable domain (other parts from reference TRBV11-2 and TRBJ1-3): EAGVAQSPRYKIIEKRQSVAFWCNPISGHATLYWYQQILGQGPKLLIQFQNNGVVDDSQLPKDRFSAERLKGVDSTLKIQPAKLEDSAVYLCASSLWRDGNTIYFGEGSWLTVV.